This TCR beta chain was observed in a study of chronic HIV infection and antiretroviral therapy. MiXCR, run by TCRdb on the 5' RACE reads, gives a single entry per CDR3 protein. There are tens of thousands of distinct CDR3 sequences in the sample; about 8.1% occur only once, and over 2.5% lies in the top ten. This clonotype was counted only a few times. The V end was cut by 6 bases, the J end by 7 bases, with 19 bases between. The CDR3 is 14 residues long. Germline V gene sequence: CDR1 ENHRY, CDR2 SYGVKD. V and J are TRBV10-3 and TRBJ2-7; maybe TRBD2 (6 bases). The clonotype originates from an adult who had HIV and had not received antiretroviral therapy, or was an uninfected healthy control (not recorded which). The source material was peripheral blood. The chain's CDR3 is CAIRSGDSTGEQYF. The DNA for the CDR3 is TGTGCCATCAGGTCGGGGGACTCGACGGGGGAGCAGTACTTC.